The next 5 T cell receptor beta chains were all read from a single sample in a study of blood T cell repertoires in COVID-19. Assay: immunoSEQ multiplex PCR; the TCRdb copy retains only in-frame clones and omits some. The sample records tens of thousands of clones, less than 80% being singletons. The specimen sequenced was peripheral blood. The receptors were sampled from a man between 60 and 75 years old with active or convalescent COVID-19.

The chain recombines TRBV2 with TRBJ1-5; D remains ambiguous. Germline CDR1 is SNHLY and CDR2 is FYNNEI. This CDR3 comprises 13 residues. Trimming removed 1 base at V and 5 bases at J, with 6 bases between. The CDR3: CASSEEEYQPQHF. The CDR3 DNA sequence: TGTGCCAGCAGTGAAGAGGAGTATCAGCCCCAGCATTTT.

The J gene is TRBJ1-5, the V gene TRBV3-1 (or the pseudogene TRBV3-2), with D unresolved. V was pared by 4 bases and J by 2 bases, with 12 bases between. This CDR3 has 15 amino acids. Germline assignment: CDR1 LGHDT and CDR2 YNNKEL (reference sequence). This CDR3 is CASSPLGGGNQPQHF. The CDR3 DNA reads TGTGCCAGCAGCCCTCTCGGAGGAGGCAATCAGCCCCAGCATTTT.

This clone was observed a handful of times. The V and J genes are TRBV12-3 or TRBV12-4 and TRBJ1-1, with 7 bases lining up with TRBD1. With V trimmed by 5 bases and J by 8 bases, 8 bases remained unmatched. This CDR3 is 13 amino acids long. CDR3 sequence reads: CASSPTTGLEAFF. CDR3 bases: TGTGCCAGCAGTCCCACGACAGGGTTGGAAGCTTTCTTT.

The chain is built from TRBV3-1 (or the pseudogene TRBV3-2) and TRBJ1-2; tentative D call: TRBD1 (5 bases). Germline values: CDR1 LGHDT, CDR2 YNNKEL (reference sequence). Trimming pared 1 base from V and 3 bases from J, leaving 9 bases between. The CDR3 runs 14 residues. This CDR3 is CASSQVTDYYGYTF. The CDR3 bases are TGTGCCAGCAGCCAAGTGACAGATTACTATGGCTACACCTTC.

The chain is built from TRBV28 and TRBJ2-3; 7 bases fit TRBD1. The CDR3 has 14 residues. Germline V lookup: CDR1 MDHEN, CDR2 SYDVKM. The trim removed 3 bases at V and 4 bases at J, leaving 4 bases unmatched. CDR3 bases: TGTGCCAGCAGTTTCGGGGACAGAGCAGATACGCAGTATTTT. Translating gives CASSFGDRADTQYF.